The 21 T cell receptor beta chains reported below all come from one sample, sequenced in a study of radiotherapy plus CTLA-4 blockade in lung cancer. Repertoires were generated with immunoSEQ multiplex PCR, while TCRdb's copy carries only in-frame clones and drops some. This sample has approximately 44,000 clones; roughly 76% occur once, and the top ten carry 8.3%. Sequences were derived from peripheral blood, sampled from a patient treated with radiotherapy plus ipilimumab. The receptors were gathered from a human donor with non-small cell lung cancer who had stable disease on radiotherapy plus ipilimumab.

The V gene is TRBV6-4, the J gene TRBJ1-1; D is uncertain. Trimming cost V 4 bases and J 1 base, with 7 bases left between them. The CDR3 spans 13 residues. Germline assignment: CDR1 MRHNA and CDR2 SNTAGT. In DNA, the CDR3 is TGTGCCAGCAGTGCGTCAGCGAACACTGAAGCTTTCTTT. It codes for CASSASANTEAFF.

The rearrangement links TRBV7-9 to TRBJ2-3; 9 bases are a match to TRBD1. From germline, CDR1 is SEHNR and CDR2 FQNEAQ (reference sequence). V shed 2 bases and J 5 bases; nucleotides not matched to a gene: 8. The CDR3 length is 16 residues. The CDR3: CASSLYGTGSGDTQYF. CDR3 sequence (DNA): TGTGCCAGCAGCTTATATGGGACAGGGTCGGGAGATACGCAGTATTTT.

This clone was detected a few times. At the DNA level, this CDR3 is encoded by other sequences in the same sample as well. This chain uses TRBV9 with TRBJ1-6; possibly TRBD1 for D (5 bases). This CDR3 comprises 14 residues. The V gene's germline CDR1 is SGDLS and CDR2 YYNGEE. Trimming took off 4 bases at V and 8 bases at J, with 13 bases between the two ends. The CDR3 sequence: CASSSQGGYSPLHF. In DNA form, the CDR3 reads TGTGCCAGCAGCAGTCAGGGTGGGTATTCACCCCTCCACTTT.

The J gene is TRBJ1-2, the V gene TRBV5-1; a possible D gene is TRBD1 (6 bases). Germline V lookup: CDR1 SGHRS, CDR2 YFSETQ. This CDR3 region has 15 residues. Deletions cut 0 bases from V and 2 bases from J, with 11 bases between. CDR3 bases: TGCGCCAGCAGCTTGGAGCCGACAGGAAACTATGGCTACACCTTC. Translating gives CASSLEPTGNYGYTF.

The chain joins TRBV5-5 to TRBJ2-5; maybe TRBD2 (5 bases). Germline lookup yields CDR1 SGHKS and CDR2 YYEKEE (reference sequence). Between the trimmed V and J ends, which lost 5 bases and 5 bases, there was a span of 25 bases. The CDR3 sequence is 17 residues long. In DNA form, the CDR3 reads TGTGCCAGCAGAGTAGTCGGTGACGTAGGACTCGGGGAGACCCAGTACTTC. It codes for CASRVVGDVGLGETQYF. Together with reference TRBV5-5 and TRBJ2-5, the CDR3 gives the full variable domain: DAGVTQSPTHLIKTRGQQVTLRCSPISGHKSVSWYQQVLGQGPQFIFQYYEKEERGRGNFPDRFSARQFPNYSSELNVNALLLGDSALYLCASRVVGDVGLGETQYFGPGTRLLVL.

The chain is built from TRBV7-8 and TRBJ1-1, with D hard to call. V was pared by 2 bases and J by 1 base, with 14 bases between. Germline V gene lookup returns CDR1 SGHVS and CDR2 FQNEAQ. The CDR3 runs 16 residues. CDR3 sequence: CASSLYSTHANTEAFF. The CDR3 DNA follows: TGTGCCAGCAGCTTATACTCAACTCACGCGAACACTGAAGCTTTCTTT.

The CDR3 DNA is TGTGCCAGCAGCTTTGGCAGAGATCAGCCCCAGCATTTT. It is translated as CASSFGRDQPQHF. This rearrangement joins TRBV7-2 to TRBJ1-5; D not resolved. The CDR3 has 13 residues. The germline CDR1 and CDR2 sequences are SGHTA and FQGNSA. V dropped 3 bases and J dropped 5 bases, with 8 bases sitting between them.

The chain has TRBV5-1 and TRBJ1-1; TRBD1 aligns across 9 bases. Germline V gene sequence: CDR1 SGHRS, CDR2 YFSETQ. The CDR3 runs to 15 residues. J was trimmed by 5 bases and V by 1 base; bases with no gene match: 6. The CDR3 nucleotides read TGCGCCAGCAGCTTGACAGGGGGCGCGGGGACTGAAGCTTTCTTT. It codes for CASSLTGGAGTEAFF.

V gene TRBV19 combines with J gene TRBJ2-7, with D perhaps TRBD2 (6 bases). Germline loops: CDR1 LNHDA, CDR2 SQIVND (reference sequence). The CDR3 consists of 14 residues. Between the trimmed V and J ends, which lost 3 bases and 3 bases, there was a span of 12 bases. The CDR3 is CASSMEGRVYEQYF. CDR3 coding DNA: TGTGCCAGTAGTATGGAGGGTCGCGTCTACGAGCAGTACTTC.

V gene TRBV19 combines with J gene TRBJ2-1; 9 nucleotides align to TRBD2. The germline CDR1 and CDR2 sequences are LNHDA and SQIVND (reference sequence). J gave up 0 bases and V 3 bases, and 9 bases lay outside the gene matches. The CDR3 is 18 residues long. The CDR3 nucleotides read TGTGCCAGTAGTATCCTGCGGGGGGGTGCAATCTCCTACAATGAGCAGTTCTTC. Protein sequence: CASSILRGGAISYNEQFF.

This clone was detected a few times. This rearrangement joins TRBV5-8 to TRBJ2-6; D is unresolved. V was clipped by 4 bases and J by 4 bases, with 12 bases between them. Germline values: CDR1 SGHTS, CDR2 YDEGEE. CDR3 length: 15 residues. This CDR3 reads CASSHKGIGANVLTF. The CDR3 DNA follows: TGTGCCAGCAGCCACAAGGGTATAGGGGCCAACGTCCTGACTTTC.

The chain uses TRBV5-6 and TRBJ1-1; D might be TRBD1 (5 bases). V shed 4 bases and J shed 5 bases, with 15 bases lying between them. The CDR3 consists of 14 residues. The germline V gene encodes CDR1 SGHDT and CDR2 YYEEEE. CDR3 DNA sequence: TGTGCCAGCAGCCACCCGACAGCGGGGACTGAAGCTTTCTTT. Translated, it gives CASSHPTAGTEAFF.

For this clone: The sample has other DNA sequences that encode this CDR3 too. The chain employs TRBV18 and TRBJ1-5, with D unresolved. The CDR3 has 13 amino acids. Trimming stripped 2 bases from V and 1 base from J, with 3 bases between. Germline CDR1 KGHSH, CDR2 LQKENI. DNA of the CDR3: TGTGCCAGCTCACCAGGGAGCAATCAGCCCCAGCATTTT. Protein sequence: CASSPGSNQPQHF. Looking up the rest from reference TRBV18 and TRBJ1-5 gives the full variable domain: NAGVMQNPRHLVRRRGQEARLRCSPMKGHSHVYWYRQLPEEGLKFMVYLQKENIIDESGMPKERFSAEFPKEGPSILRIQQVVRGDSAAYFCASSPGSNQPQHFGDGTRLSIL.

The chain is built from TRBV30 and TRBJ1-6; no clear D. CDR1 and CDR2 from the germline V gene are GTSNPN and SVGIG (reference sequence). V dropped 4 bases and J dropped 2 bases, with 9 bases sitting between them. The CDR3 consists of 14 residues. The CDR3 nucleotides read TGTGCCTGGACCGGGTTCCCCTATAATTCACCCCTCCACTTT. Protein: CAWTGFPYNSPLHF.

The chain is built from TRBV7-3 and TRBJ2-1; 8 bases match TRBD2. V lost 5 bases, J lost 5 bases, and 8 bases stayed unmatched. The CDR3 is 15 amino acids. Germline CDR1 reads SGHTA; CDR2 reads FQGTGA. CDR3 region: CASSPRGGTNNEQFF. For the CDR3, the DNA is TGTGCCAGCAGCCCTCGGGGGGGCACTAACAATGAGCAGTTCTTC.

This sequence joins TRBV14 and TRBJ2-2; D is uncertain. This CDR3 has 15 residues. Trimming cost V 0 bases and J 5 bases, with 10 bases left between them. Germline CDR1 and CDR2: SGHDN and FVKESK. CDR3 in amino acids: CASSQDSPMTGELFF. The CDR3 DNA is TGTGCCAGCAGCCAAGATTCTCCTATGACCGGGGAGCTGTTTTTT.

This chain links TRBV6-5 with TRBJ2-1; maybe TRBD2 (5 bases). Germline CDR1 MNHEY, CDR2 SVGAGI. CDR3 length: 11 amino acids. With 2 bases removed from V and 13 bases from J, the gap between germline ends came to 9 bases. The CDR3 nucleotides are TGTGCCAGCAGTTACAAGGAGGCCCAGTTCTTC. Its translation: CASSYKEAQFF.

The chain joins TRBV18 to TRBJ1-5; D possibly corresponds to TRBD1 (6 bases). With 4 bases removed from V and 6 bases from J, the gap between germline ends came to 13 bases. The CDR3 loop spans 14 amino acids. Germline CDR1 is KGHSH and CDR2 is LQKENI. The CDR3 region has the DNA TGTGCCAGCTCACAAGCAGGGGCGGGTCAGCCCCAGCATTTT. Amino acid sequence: CASSQAGAGQPQHF.

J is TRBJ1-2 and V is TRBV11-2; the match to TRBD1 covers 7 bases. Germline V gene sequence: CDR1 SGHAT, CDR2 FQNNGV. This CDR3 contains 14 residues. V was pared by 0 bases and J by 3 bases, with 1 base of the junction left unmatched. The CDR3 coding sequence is TGTGCCAGCAGCTTAGATCAGGGGGACTATGGCTACACCTTC. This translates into CASSLDQGDYGYTF.

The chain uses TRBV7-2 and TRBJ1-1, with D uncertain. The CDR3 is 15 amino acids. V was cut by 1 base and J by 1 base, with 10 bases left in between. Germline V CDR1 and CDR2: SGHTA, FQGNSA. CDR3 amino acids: CASSLGPTWNTEAFF. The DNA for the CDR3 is TGTGCCAGCAGCTTAGGTCCTACATGGAACACTGAAGCTTTCTTT.

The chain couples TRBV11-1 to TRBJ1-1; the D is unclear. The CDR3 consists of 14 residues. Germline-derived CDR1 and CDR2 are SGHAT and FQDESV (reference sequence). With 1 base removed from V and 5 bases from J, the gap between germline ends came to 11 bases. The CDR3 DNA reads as TGTGCCAGCAGCTTAGGAGTGGGCAGGACTGAAGCTTTCTTT. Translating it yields CASSLGVGRTEAFF.